This TCR beta chain stems from a study of T cells expressing NK-cell markers (dated by TCRdb to between 2020 and 2021). About the study as a whole: Three sorted T-cell subsets (CD3+CD56+NKG2C+, CD3+CD56+NKG2C- and CD3+CD56-NKG2C+) from fewer than 10 donors had their TCR beta-chain repertoires profiled. The study sequenced eight donors, all healthy volunteers chosen at random: three men and five women. Of the eight sequenced donors, seven were found to be HCMV-seropositive and one was found to be HCMV-seronegative. Illumina HiSeq 2000/2500, MiSeq or NextSeq was used to sequence libraries as 2 x 150 bp reads.

From the germline V gene (reference sequence), CDR1 is DFQATT and CDR2 is SNEGSKA. From cysteine to phenylalanine, the CDR3 is 15 amino acids long. The record lacks a DNA sequence. The sequencer was an Illumina HiSeq 2000. TCR beta cDNA libraries were made by 5'RACE template switching that added a universal primer site and unique molecular identifiers. cDNA synthesis was primed from the TCR beta constant segment, followed by two successive PCR amplification steps. For the original study's pipeline: Reads were demultiplexed and grouped by UMI with MIGEC, and clonotypes were assembled and quantified with MiTCR. To exclude erroneous sequences, any TCR cDNA sequence not supported by at least two reads was discarded. The tcR package was used for downstream repertoire analysis, with clonotypes matched between fractions based on CDR3 nucleotide sequence plus V segment. Antigen specificity was annotated against VDJdb with VDJmatch, allowing one amino acid substitution in CDR3. TCRdb reprocessed the reads, reporting each CDR3 protein sequence once and no DNA. The V and J calls reflect TCRdb's pipeline rather than the authors' work. The table kept for this sample lists hundreds of thousands of distinct CDR3 sequences. Roughly 3.4% of the sample belongs to the ten largest clones.

Points the paper makes about the study in general: Whether the expanded NKG2C-expressing T cell clones were specific for HCMV antigens remained unclear. In over five donors, the dominant CD3+CD56+NKG2C+ clonotypes were among the top 10 CD8+ clonotypes and accounted for about 1.0-7.5% of CD8+ T cells. Those dominant clonotypes were again the most abundant among CD3+CD56-NKG2C+ cells in several donors, at about 25-65%.

A commercial ELISA kit detecting HCMV-specific IgG in serum was used to determine HCMV serostatus. Peripheral blood mononuclear cells were isolated from blood by Ficoll density gradient centrifugation. Turning to this clonotype: Its antigen remains unidentified.

This chain joins TRBV20-1 to TRBJ1-5. The sample taken for sequencing was blood T cells: a sorted CD56 or NKG2C T cell subset, CD4+ or CD8+ T cells, or bulk PBMC T cells (not recorded which). This receptor was identified in a young man in good health. Donor details come from another sample of the same person, matched by shared clones. The CDR3 region reads CSARDAGPSNQPQHF.